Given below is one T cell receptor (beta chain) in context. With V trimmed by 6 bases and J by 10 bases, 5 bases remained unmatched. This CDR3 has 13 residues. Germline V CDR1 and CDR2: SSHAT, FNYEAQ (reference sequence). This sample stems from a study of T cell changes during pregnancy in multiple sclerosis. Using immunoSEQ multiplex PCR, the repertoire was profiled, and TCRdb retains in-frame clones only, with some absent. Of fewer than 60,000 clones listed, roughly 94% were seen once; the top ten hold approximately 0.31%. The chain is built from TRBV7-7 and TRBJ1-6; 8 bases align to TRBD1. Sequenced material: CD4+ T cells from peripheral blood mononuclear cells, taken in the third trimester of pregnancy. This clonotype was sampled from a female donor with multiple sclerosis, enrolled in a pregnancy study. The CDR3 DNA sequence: TGTGCCAGCAGTTCAGGGGGCAACTCACCCCTCCACTTT. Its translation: CASSSGGNSPLHF.